The rows below give T cell receptor beta chains drawn from one sample of a study of post-analysis software for immune sequencing data. TCRdb re-called the PCR reads with MiXCR, one entry per CDR3 protein. Of hundreds of thousands of distinct CDR3 sequences listed, 59% are singletons. Sequenced: blood. Receptors originate from a girl aged 2 to 9 with multiple sclerosis. CDR3s include the opening cysteine and the closing phenylalanine or tryptophan. Fields, in order: V gene, J gene, CDR3 protein.

TRBV20-1	TRBJ2-7	CSARDLERGYEQYF
TRBV6-2/TRBV6-3	TRBJ1-2	CASSSVGAGYGYTF
TRBV12-3/TRBV12-4	TRBJ1-2	CASRKQDYYTF
TRBV29-1	TRBJ1-2	CSVEVGEGPYYGYTF
TRBV7-9	TRBJ2-4	CASSGRGDIQYF
TRBV20-1	TRBJ2-5	CSARQQNQETQYF
TRBV15	TRBJ1-2	CATSRDLSGSWHGYTF
TRBV6-1	TRBJ1-2	CASSEPTGGYGYTF
TRBV6-6	TRBJ2-3	CACSFSGGTASTDTQYF
TRBV10-2	TRBJ2-5	CASRGGEETQYF
TRBV5-8	TRBJ2-1	CASSLRGHSYNEQFF
TRBV7-3	TRBJ2-1	CASSPHGGSAFSYNEQFF
TRBV29-1	TRBJ2-7	CSVRTDRGDEQYF
TRBV5-1	TRBJ2-7	CASSLDASGSYEQYF
TRBV11-2	TRBJ2-3	CASSLGTGHPTDTQYF
TRBV12-3/TRBV12-4	TRBJ1-1	CASVDRGIPNTEAFF
TRBV4-3	TRBJ2-3	CASSQDSQVSGGAYTQYF
TRBV20-1	TRBJ2-5	CSATPGTSGGRKGETQYF
TRBV4-1	TRBJ1-1	CASSQEAWGIHDIEAFF
TRBV20-1	-	CSGQQKETQYF
TRBV25-1	TRBJ2-7	CASSPTTGTGLDEQYF
TRBV6-6	TRBJ1-5	CAGRVWNQPQHF
TRBV30	TRBJ1-1	CAWSVLGSLEAFF
TRBV6-6	TRBJ2-5	CASSSGVETQYF
TRBV20-1	TRBJ2-1	CSALPTSGTYNEQFF
TRBV10-3	TRBJ2-5	CAIGTSVGEATQYF